This T cell receptor beta chain was identified in a study of T cell responses to AZD1222 COVID-19 vaccine. Here immunoSEQ multiplex PCR was the method, and the copy in TCRdb shows in-frame clones only, minus some. The data hold some 110,000 clones, with roughly 88% observed a single time. The CDR3 is 16 residues long. The germline gives CDR1 LGHDT, CDR2 YNNKEL (reference sequence). The ends lost 4 bases at V and 1 base at J; junction bases unmatched: 5. The starting material was peripheral blood, obtained 28 days after the second AZD1222 dose. The chain carries TRBV3-1 (or the pseudogene TRBV3-2) and TRBJ2-2; 8 positions match TRBD2. The origin of this receptor is an adult who received the AZD1222 COVID-19 vaccine. This CDR3 is CASSPGLAENTGELFF. The CDR3 DNA reads TGTGCCAGCAGCCCCGGACTAGCCGAGAACACCGGGGAGCTGTTTTTT.